The T cell receptor beta chain described here comes from a study of technical replicates of blood from several donors. The assay was immunoSEQ multiplex PCR, and TCRdb's table has in-frame clones only and misses some. The sample lists 75,000 to 100,000 clones, around 96% occurring once. Germline-derived CDR1 and CDR2 are SGHRS and YFSETQ. The CDR3 runs to 12 residues. V lost 0 bases and J lost 6, with 7 bases in between. The TCR was taken from a human donor in good health. Sequenced material: T cells isolated from PBMCs. This rearrangement joins TRBV5-1 to TRBJ2-7, with D hard to call. The CDR3 DNA reads TGCGCCAGCAGCTTGGCGGTTGGCGAGCAGTACTTC. It yields the protein CASSLAVGEQYF. The full variable domain, completed using reference TRBV5-1 and TRBJ2-7, is KAGVTQTPRYLIKTRGQQVTLSCSPISGHRSVSWYQQTPGQGLQFLFEYFSETQRNKGNFPGRFSGRQFSNSRSEMNVSTLELGDSALYLCASSLAVGEQYFGPGTRLTVT.